The 23 T cell receptor beta chains below were found in one sample sequenced in a study of T cell responses to AZD1222 COVID-19 vaccine. Using immunoSEQ multiplex PCR, the repertoire was profiled, and TCRdb retains in-frame clones only, with some absent. The table lists roughly 110,000 clones, about 90% of them singletons. Sequencing was performed on peripheral blood, taken 28 days after the second AZD1222 dose. The receptors come from an adult who received the AZD1222 COVID-19 vaccine.

The rearrangement uses TRBV5-4 and TRBJ1-1, with 7 bases lining up with TRBD1. CDR3 length: 15 residues. CDR1 is SGHNT and CDR2 is YYREEE in the germline V gene (reference sequence). The V gene end was trimmed by 7 bases and the J gene end by 0 bases; junction bases not matched to a gene: 9. CDR3 DNA sequence: TGTGCCAGCGGCCGGGACAGCAGATTGAACACTGAAGCTTTCTTT. Its protein is CASGRDSRLNTEAFF.

This chain connects TRBV5-6 to TRBJ1-5, with D maybe TRBD1 (6 bases). The CDR3 covers 19 residues. Per germline, CDR1 SGHDT and CDR2 YYEEEE. V was pared by 1 base and J by 0 bases, with 20 bases between. CDR3 sequence (DNA): TGTGCCAGCAGCTTGTCATGGGCCAGCCCAGGGGTTAGCAATCAGCCCCAGCATTTT. This gives the protein CASSLSWASPGVSNQPQHF. The full variable domain, with the rest looked up from reference TRBV5-6 and TRBJ1-5, is DAGVTQSPTHLIKTRGQQVTLRCSPKSGHDTVSWYQQALGQGPQFIFQYYEEEERQRGNFPDRFSGHQFPNYSSELNVNALLLGDSALYLCASSLSWASPGVSNQPQHFGDGTRLSIL.

This chain connects TRBV6-2 or TRBV6-3 to TRBJ2-7; no firm D call. Trimming left V 0 bases short and J 6 bases short, with 3 bases between. The CDR3 runs 11 residues. The germline V gene has CDR1 MNHEY and CDR2 SVGEGT. In DNA, the CDR3 is TGTGCCAGCAGTTACTCGGCCGAGCAGTACTTC. Encoded protein: CASSYSAEQYF.

The chain recombines TRBV3-1 (or the pseudogene TRBV3-2) with TRBJ2-5, with D unclear. The CDR3 contains 15 residues. The V gene lost 6 bases and the J gene lost 1 base, with 15 bases spanning the gap. Germline V gene lookup returns CDR1 LGHDT and CDR2 YNNKEL (reference sequence). CDR3 DNA sequence: TGTGCCAGCAGTTCCCGCCGCCCCCGCCAAGAGACCCAGTACTTC. Translation gives CASSSRRPRQETQYF.

The chain uses TRBV27 and TRBJ2-3; 13 nucleotides match TRBD2. J gave up 4 bases and V 7 bases, and 5 bases lay outside the gene matches. Germline CDR1 MNHEY, CDR2 SMNVEV (reference sequence). The CDR3 length is 15 residues. CDR3 coding DNA: TGTGCCAGCACCCAACTAGCGGGGGGGCCAGATACGCAGTATTTT. It is translated as CASTQLAGGPDTQYF.

This clone appeared a single time. This sequence joins TRBV3-1 (or the pseudogene TRBV3-2) and TRBJ2-1; D is ambiguous. CDR3 length equals 13 residues. The V gene lost 3 bases and the J gene lost 12 bases, with 15 bases spanning the gap. Germline lookup yields CDR1 LGHDT and CDR2 YNNKEL (reference sequence). CDR3 nucleotide sequence: TGTGCCAGCAGCCAGCCAACCCCGCAAAGGCAGTTCTTC. It translates to CASSQPTPQRQFF.

The chain carries TRBV18 and TRBJ1-2; D remains unclear. With 2 bases removed from V and 8 bases from J, the gap between germline ends came to 21 bases. In germline, CDR1 is KGHSH, CDR2 LQKENI. The length of the CDR3 is 16 residues. The CDR3 is CASSPETDTAGSGYTF. Written as DNA, the CDR3 is TGTGCCAGCTCACCAGAAACAGACACAGCCGGATCAGGCTACACCTTC.

This rearrangement joins TRBV7-2 to TRBJ2-2, with unresolved D. The germline V gene has CDR1 SGHTA and CDR2 FQGNSA. There are 15 residues in the CDR3. Trimming cost V 8 bases and J 1 base, with 14 bases left between them. DNA of the CDR3: TGTGCCAGCTGCTCAGTCCTCCTGAACACCGGGGAGCTGTTTTTT. It codes for CASCSVLLNTGELFF.

The chain uses TRBV28 and TRBJ2-7; 11 nucleotides line up with TRBD1. V shed 8 bases, J shed 3 bases, and the junction held 3 bases outside the gene matches. CDR1 and CDR2 from the germline V gene are MDHEN and SYDVKM. The length of the CDR3 is 13 residues. The CDR3 spells CASSGTGGYEQYF. The CDR3 nucleotides are TGTGCCAGCTCCGGGACAGGGGGCTACGAGCAGTACTTC. The full variable domain, with the rest looked up from reference TRBV28 and TRBJ2-7, is DVKVTQSSRYLVKRTGEKVFLECVQDMDHENMFWYRQDPGLGLRLIYFSYDVKMKEKGDIPEGYSVSREKKERFSLILESASTNQTSMYLCASSGTGGYEQYFGPGTRLTVT.

This rearrangement joins TRBV18 to TRBJ1-4, with 8 bases aligning to TRBD1. Germline V gives CDR1 KGHSH, CDR2 LQKENI. V was pared by 2 bases and J by 5 bases, with 4 bases of the junction left unmatched. The CDR3 has 15 residues. CDR3 sequence: CASSPLGQGNEKLFF. CDR3 DNA: TGTGCCAGCTCACCATTAGGACAGGGAAATGAAAAACTGTTTTTT.

The J gene is TRBJ2-7, the V gene TRBV7-2; 10 bases fit TRBD2. The CDR3 extends over 16 amino acids. Looked up from germline, CDR1 is SGHTA and CDR2 is FQGNSA. V gave up 4 bases and J gave up 4 bases; unmatched junction bases: 10. The CDR3 DNA sequence: TGTGCCAGCAGCTGGGGAAGTCCTAGCGGGGGATACGAGCAGTACTTC. Its translation: CASSWGSPSGGYEQYF.

This rearrangement joins TRBV30 to TRBJ2-1; TRBD2 matches 12 bases. The CDR3 runs to 16 residues. CDR1 is GTSNPN and CDR2 is SVGIG in the germline V gene (reference sequence). V shed 2 bases, J shed 4 bases, and the junction held 6 bases outside the gene matches. In nucleotides, the CDR3 is TGTGCCTGGAGTCCTCCTCTAGCGGGGGGGTACAATGAGCAGTTCTTC. This codes for CAWSPPLAGGYNEQFF.

The chain uses TRBV7-2 and TRBJ1-4; the D gene is possibly TRBD1 (6 bases). The ends were cut back, 1 base at V and 1 base at J, with 10 bases in the middle. Germline V CDR1 and CDR2: SGHTA, FQGNSA. This CDR3 comprises 16 residues. The CDR3 protein is CASSLDRVETNEKLFF. The DNA of the CDR3 is TGTGCCAGCAGCTTAGACAGGGTAGAAACTAATGAAAAACTGTTTTTT.

CDR3 DNA: TGTGCCAGCAGCGGCCCTGGGACCCAGTACTTC. Encoded protein: CASSGPGTQYF. The rearrangement joins TRBV21-1 to TRBJ2-5; the D call of TRBD1 is as the table states it, not checked on the DNA. TRBV21-1 is given as a pseudogene. The length of the CDR3 is 11 residues.

This rearrangement joins TRBV7-9 to TRBJ2-3; D not resolved. Germline CDR1 reads SEHNR; CDR2 reads FQNEAQ (reference sequence). Trimming stripped 1 base from V and 3 bases from J, with 14 bases between. This CDR3 has 16 residues. The CDR3 sequence is CASSLGAASWTDTQYF. Written as DNA, the CDR3 is TGTGCCAGCAGCTTAGGGGCAGCAAGTTGGACAGATACGCAGTATTTT.

V usage is TRBV20-1 and J usage is TRBJ2-1; 10 bases are shared with TRBD2. The CDR3 has 14 amino acids. V gave up 6 bases and J gave up 2 bases; unmatched junction bases: 4. In germline, CDR1 is DFQATT, CDR2 SNEGSKA (reference sequence). The CDR3 sequence is CSASTSGAYNEQFF. CDR3 bases: TGCAGTGCCAGTACTAGCGGGGCCTACAATGAGCAGTTCTTC.

This sequence joins TRBV2 and TRBJ1-1; maybe TRBD1 (6 bases). V lost 6 bases, J lost 1 base, and 15 bases lay in between. This CDR3 comprises 15 residues. Germline loops: CDR1 SNHLY, CDR2 FYNNEI. This CDR3 reads CASSEQGWENTEAFF. DNA of the CDR3: TGTGCCAGCAGCGAACAGGGTTGGGAGAACACTGAAGCTTTCTTT.

The J gene is TRBJ2-2, the V gene TRBV3-1 (or the pseudogene TRBV3-2); 8 bases are shared with TRBD1. V lost 3 bases and J lost 1; bases outside the gene matches: 4. In germline, CDR1 is LGHDT, CDR2 YNNKEL (reference sequence). The CDR3 extends over 16 amino acids. This chain's CDR3 is CASSHAGTGNTGELFF. For the CDR3, the DNA is TGTGCCAGCAGCCATGCCGGGACAGGGAACACCGGGGAGCTGTTTTTT.

This chain uses TRBV28 with TRBJ1-1; D is undetermined. V was shortened by 5 bases and J by 3 bases, with 16 bases between the two germline ends. The V gene's germline CDR1 is MDHEN and CDR2 SYDVKM. The CDR3 runs to 15 residues. In nucleotides, the CDR3 is TGTGCCAGCAGTGCTCATCCCGTGGGGTACACTGAAGCTTTCTTT. This translates into CASSAHPVGYTEAFF.

The chain recombines TRBV12-3 or TRBV12-4 with TRBJ2-3; D ambiguous. The CDR3 totals 12 residues. Trimming removed 5 bases from V and 5 bases from J, with 8 bases in between. CDR3 DNA sequence: TGTGCCAGCAGTGTCCGGTTAGATACGCAGTATTTT. This encodes CASSVRLDTQYF.

V usage is TRBV4-3 and J usage is TRBJ1-2; D gene ambiguous. Trimming shortened V by 0 bases and J by 4 bases, and 3 bases separated the two germline ends. The germline gives CDR1 LGHNA, CDR2 YSLEER. The CDR3 is 12 residues long. For the CDR3, the DNA is TGCGCCAGCAGCCAAGAAGGCTATGGCTACACCTTC. It specifies CASSQEGYGYTF.

The chain employs TRBV4-1 and TRBJ2-1, with D possibly TRBD2 on 6 matching bases. Deletions cut 1 base from V and 5 bases from J, with 24 bases between. Germline assignment: CDR1 MGHRA and CDR2 YSYEKL. The CDR3 totals 19 residues. CDR3 in amino acids: CASSQVGGLSHATNNEQFF. CDR3 DNA: TGCGCCAGCAGCCAAGTTGGAGGGCTGAGTCATGCCACCAACAATGAGCAGTTCTTC.

This clone was found once. The gene calls are TRBV18 and TRBJ2-2; D ambiguous. The germline V gene encodes CDR1 KGHSH and CDR2 LQKENI. V was pared by 3 bases and J by 1 base, with 3 bases between. The CDR3 extends over 13 amino acids. CDR3 sequence reads: CASSPLNTGELFF. The CDR3 region has the DNA TGTGCCAGCTCACCCCTGAACACCGGGGAGCTGTTTTTT. The full variable domain, in which reference TRBV18 and TRBJ2-2 provide the parts outside the CDR3, is NAGVMQNPRHLVRRRGQEARLRCSPMKGHSHVYWYRQLPEEGLKFMVYLQKENIIDESGMPKERFSAEFPKEGPSILRIQQVVRGDSAAYFCASSPLNTGELFFGEGSRLTVL.